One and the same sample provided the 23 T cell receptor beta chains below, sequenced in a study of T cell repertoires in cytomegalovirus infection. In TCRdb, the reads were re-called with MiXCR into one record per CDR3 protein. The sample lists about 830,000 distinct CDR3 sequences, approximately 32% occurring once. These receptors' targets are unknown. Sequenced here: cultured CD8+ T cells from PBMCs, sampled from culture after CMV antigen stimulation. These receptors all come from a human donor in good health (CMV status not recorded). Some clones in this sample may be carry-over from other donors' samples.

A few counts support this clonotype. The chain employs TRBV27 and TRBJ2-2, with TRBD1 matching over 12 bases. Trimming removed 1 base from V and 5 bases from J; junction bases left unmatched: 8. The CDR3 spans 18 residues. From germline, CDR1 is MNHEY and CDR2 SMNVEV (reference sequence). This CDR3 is CASSLYGDRGPGTGELFF. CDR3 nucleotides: TGTGCCAGCAGTTTATACGGGGACAGGGGGCCGGGAACCGGGGAGCTGTTTTTT.

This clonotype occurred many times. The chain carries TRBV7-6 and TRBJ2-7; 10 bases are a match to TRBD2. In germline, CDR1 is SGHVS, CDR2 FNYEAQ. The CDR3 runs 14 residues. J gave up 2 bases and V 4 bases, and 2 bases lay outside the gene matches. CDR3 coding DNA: TGTGCCAGCAGCTCCGGGACTAGCGCCTACGAGCAGTACTTC. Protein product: CASSSGTSAYEQYF.

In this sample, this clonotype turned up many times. CDR3 DNA: TGTGCCAGCAGCTTAGAGTTAGCGGGGGGTGGACATAATGAGCAGTTCTTC. It codes for CASSLELAGGGHNEQFF. V and J are TRBV7-8 and TRBJ2-1; 10 bases fit TRBD2. Germline-derived CDR1 and CDR2 are SGHVS and FQNEAQ. After removal of 1 base from V and 7 bases from J, the junction contained 10 bases not matched to a gene. The CDR3 totals 17 residues.

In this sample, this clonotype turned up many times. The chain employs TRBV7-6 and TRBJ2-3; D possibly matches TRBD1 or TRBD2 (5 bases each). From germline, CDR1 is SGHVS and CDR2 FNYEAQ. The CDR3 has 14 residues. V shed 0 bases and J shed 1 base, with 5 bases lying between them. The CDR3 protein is CASSLAGGTDTQYF. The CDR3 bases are TGTGCCAGCAGCTTAGCGGGGGGCACAGATACGCAGTATTTT.

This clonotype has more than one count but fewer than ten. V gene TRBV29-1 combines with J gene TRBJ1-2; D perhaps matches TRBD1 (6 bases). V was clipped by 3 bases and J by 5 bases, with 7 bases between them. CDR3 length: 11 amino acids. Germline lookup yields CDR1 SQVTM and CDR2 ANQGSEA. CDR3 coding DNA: TGCAGCGTTGAGGACAGATATGGCTACACCTTC. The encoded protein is CSVEDRYGYTF. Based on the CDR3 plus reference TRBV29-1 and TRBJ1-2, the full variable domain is SAVISQKPSRDICQRGTSLTIQCQVDSQVTMMFWYRQQPGQSLTLIATANQGSEATYESGFVIDKFPISRPNLTFSTLTVSNMSPEDSSIYLCSVEDRYGYTFGSGTRLTVV.

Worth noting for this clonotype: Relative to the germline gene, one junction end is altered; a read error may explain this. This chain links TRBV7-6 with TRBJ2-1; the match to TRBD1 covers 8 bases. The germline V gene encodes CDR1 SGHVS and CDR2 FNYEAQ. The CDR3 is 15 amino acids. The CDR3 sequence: CASSSGTGDYNEQFF. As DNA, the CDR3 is TGTGCTAGCAGCTCCGGGACAGGAGATTACAATGAGCAGTTCTTC.

This chain's CDR3 is CASSSFLAGGPGTGELFF. The DNA for the CDR3 is TGTGCCAGCAGCTCCTTCCTAGCGGGGGGGCCAGGCACCGGGGAGCTGTTTTTT. V is TRBV7-2 and J is TRBJ2-2, with 12 bases identical to TRBD2. The CDR3 has 18 residues. Trimming took 4 bases from V and 4 from J; bases not matched to a gene: 10. Germline V gene lookup returns CDR1 SGHTA and CDR2 FQGNSA. The full variable domain, completed using reference TRBV7-2 and TRBJ2-2, is GAGVSQSPSNKVTEKGKDVELRCDPISGHTALYWYRQSLGQGLEFLIYFQGNSAPDKSGLPSDRFSAERTGGSVSTLTIQRTQQEDSAVYLCASSSFLAGGPGTGELFFGEGSRLTVL.

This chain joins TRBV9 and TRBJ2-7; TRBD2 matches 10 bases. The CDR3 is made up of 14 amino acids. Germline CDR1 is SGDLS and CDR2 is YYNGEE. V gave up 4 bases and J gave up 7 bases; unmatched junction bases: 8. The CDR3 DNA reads TGTGCCAGCAGCACCAGCTGGACTAGCGGAGAGCAGTACTTC. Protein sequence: CASSTSWTSGEQYF.

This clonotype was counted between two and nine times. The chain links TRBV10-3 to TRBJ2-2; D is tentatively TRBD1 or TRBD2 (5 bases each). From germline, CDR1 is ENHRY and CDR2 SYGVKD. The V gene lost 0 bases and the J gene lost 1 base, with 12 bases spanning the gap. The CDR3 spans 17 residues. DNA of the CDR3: TGTGCCATCAGTGAGTCGGGGCTAGCAGTGAACACCGGGGAGCTGTTTTTT. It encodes CAISESGLAVNTGELFF.

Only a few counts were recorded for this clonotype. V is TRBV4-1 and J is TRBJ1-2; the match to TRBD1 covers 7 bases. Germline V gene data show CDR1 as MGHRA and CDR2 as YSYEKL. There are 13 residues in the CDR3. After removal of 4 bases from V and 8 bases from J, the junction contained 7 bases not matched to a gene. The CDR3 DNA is TGCGCCAGCAGCCCGGGGACAGTGGCCGGCTACACCTTC. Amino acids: CASSPGTVAGYTF.

DNA of the CDR3: TGTGCCATCGGTGGGACGGAAGATTATAATTCACCCCTCCACTTT. Translated, it gives CAIGGTEDYNSPLHF. The rearrangement joins TRBV10-3 to TRBJ1-6; TRBD1 is a possible D gene (5 bases). CDR1 and CDR2 from the germline V gene are ENHRY and SYGVKD. V gave up 8 bases and J gave up 4 bases, with 15 bases separating them. This CDR3 contains 15 residues.

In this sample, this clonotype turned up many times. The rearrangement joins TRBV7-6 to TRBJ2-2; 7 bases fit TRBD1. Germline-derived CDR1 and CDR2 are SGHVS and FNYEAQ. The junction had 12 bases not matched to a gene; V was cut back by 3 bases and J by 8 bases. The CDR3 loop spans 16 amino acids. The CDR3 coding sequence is TGTGCCAGCAGCTTTGGACAGGAGTCTAGGACTGGGGAGCTGTTTTTT. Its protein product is CASSFGQESRTGELFF. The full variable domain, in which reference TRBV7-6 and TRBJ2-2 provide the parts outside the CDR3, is GAGVSQSPRYKVTKRGQDVALRCDPISGHVSLYWYRQALGQGPEFLTYFNYEAQQDKSGLPNDRFSAERPEGSISTLTIQRTEQRDSAMYRCASSFGQESRTGELFFGEGSRLTVL.

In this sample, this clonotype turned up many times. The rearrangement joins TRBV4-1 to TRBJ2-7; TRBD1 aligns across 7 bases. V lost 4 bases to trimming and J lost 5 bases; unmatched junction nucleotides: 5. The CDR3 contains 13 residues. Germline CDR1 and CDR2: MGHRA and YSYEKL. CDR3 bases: TGCGCCAGCAGCCGAGTAACAGGGGACGAGCAGTACGTC. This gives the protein CASSRVTGDEQYV.

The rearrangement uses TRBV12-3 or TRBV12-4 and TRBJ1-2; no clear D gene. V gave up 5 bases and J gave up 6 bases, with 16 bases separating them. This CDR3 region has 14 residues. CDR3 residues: CASSTDTSLDGYTF. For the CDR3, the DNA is TGTGCCAGCAGTACAGACACCTCCCTAGATGGCTACACCTTC.

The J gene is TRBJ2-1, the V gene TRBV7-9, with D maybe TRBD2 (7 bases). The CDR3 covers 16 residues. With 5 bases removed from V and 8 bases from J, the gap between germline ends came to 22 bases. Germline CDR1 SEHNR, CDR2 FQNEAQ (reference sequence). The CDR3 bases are TGTGCCAGCAGCCCCCCCATAGGGGGGGGCCGATATGAGCAGTTCTTC. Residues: CASSPPIGGGRYEQFF.

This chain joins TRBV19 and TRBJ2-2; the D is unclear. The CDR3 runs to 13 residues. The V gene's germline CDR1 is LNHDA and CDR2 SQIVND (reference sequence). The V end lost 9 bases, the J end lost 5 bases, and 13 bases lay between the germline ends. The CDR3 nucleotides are TGTGCCAGCCGGTCCCAGTATACCGGGGAGCTGTTTTTT. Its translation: CASRSQYTGELFF.

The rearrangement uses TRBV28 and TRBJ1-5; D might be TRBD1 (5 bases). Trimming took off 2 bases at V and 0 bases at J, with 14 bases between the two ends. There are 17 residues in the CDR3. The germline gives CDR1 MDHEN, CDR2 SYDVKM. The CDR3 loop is CASSLPSTEYSNQPQHF. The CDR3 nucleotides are TGTGCCAGCAGTTTACCCTCGACAGAGTATAGCAATCAGCCCCAGCATTTT. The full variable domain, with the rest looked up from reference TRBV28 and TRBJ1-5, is DVKVTQSSRYLVKRTGEKVFLECVQDMDHENMFWYRQDPGLGLRLIYFSYDVKMKEKGDIPEGYSVSREKKERFSLILESASTNQTSMYLCASSLPSTEYSNQPQHFGDGTRLSIL.

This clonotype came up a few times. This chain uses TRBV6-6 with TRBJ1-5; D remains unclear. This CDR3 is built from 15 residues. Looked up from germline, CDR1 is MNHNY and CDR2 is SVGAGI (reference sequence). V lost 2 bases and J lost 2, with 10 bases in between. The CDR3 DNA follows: TGTGCCAGCAGTTACACCCCCCCTGGCAATCAGCCCCAGCATTTT. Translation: CASSYTPPGNQPQHF.

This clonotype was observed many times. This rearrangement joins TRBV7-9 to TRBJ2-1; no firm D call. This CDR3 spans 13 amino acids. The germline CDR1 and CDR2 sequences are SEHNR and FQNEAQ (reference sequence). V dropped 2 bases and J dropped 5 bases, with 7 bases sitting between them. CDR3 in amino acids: CASSLWGNNEQFF. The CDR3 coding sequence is TGTGCCAGCAGCTTATGGGGAAACAATGAGCAGTTCTTC.

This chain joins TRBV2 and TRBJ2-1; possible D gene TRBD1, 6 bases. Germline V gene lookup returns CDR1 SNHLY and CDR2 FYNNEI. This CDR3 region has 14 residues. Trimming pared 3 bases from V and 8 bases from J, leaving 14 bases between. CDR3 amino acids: CASSEGPGVDEQFF. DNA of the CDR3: TGTGCCAGCAGTGAGGGTCCAGGGGTCGATGAGCAGTTCTTC. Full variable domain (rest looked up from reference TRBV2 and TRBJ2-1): EPEVTQTPSHQVTQMGQEVILRCVPISNHLYFYWYRQILGQKVEFLVSFYNNEISEKSEIFDDQFSVERPDGSNFTLKIRSTKLEDSAMYFCASSEGPGVDEQFFGPGTRLTVL.

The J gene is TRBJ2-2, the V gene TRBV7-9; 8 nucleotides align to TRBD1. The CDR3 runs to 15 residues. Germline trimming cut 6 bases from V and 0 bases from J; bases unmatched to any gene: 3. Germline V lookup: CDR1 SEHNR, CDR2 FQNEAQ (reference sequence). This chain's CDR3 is CASRTDRANTGELFF. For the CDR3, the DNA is TGTGCCAGCAGAACGGACAGGGCGAACACCGGGGAGCTGTTTTTT.

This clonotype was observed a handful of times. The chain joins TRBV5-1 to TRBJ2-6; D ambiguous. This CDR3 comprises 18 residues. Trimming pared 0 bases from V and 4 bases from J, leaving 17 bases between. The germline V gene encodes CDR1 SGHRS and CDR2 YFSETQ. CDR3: CASSLGPPTVEGANVLTF. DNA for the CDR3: TGCGCCAGCAGCTTGGGGCCCCCTACGGTTGAGGGGGCCAACGTCCTGACTTTC.

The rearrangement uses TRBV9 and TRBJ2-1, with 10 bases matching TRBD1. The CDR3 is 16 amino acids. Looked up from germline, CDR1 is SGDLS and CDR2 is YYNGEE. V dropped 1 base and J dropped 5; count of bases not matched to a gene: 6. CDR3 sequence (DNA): TGTGCCAGCAGCGTAAGAGGACAGGGGGTCGACAATGAGCAGTTCTTC. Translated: CASSVRGQGVDNEQFF. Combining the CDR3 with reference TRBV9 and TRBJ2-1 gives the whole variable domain DSGVTQTPKHLITATGQRVTLRCSPRSGDLSVYWYQQSLDQGLQFLIQYYNGEERAKGNILERFSAQQFPDLHSELNLSSLELGDSALYFCASSVRGQGVDNEQFFGPGTRLTVL.